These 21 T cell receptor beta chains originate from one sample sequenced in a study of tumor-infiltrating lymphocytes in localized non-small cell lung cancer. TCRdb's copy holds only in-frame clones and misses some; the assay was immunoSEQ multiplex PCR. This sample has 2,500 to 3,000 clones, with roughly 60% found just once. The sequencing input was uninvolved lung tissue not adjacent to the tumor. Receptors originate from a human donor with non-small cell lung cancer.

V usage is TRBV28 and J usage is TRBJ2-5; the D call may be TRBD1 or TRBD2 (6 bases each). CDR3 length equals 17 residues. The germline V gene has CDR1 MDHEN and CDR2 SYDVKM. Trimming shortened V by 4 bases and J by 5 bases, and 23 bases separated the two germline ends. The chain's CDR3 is CASSSFGGALGRETQYF. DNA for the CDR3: TGTGCCAGCAGTTCATTCGGGGGCGCCCTTGGGCGGGAGACCCAGTACTTC.

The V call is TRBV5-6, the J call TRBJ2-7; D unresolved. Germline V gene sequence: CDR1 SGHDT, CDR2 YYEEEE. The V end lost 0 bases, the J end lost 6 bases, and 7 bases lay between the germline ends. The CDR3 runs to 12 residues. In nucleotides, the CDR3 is TGTGCCAGCAGCTTGGCAAAGCGCGAGCAGTACTTC. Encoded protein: CASSLAKREQYF.

CDR3: CASSYVPVPTYEQYF. The DNA of the CDR3 is TGTGCCAGCAGTTACGTGCCAGTGCCTACCTACGAGCAGTACTTC. The rearrangement uses TRBV6-5 and TRBJ2-7; no reliable D call. The CDR3 covers 15 residues. The V gene lost 2 bases and the J gene lost 2 bases, with 13 bases spanning the gap. From germline, CDR1 is MNHEY and CDR2 SVGAGI.

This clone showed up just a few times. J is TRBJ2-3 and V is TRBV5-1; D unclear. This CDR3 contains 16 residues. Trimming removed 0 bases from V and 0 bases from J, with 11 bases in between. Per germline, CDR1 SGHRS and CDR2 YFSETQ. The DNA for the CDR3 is TGCGCCAGCAGCTTGGATTCCGGCTTTAGCACAGATACGCAGTATTTT. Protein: CASSLDSGFSTDTQYF.

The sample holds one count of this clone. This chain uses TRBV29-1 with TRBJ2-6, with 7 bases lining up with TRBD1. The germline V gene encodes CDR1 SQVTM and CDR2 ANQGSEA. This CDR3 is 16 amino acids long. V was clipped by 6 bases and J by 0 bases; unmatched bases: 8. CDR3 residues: CSVVRDRGSGANVLTF. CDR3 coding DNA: TGCAGCGTCGTCCGGGACAGAGGCTCTGGGGCCAACGTCCTGACTTTC.

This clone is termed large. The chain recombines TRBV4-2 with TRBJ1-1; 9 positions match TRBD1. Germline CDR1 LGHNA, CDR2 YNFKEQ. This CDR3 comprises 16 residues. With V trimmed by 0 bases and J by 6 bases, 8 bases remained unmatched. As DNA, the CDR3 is TGTGCCAGCAGCCAAGAAGTCGGGACAGGGATGGCTGAAGCTTTCTTT. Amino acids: CASSQEVGTGMAEAFF.

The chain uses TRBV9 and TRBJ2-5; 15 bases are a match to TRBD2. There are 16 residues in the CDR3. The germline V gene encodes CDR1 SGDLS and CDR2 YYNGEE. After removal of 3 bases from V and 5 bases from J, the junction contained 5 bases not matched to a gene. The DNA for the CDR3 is TGTGCCAGCAGCGGACGGACTAGCGGGAGGGTGGAGACCCAGTACTTC. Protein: CASSGRTSGRVETQYF.

The CDR3 is CASSLVPGTTEAFF. The CDR3 nucleotides read TGCGCCAGCAGCTTGGTCCCAGGGACCACTGAAGCTTTCTTT. The V gene is TRBV5-1, the J gene TRBJ1-1; tentative D call: TRBD1 (5 bases). Germline lookup yields CDR1 SGHRS and CDR2 YFSETQ. Trimming took 0 bases from V and 4 from J, leaving 10 bases between them. The CDR3 covers 14 residues.

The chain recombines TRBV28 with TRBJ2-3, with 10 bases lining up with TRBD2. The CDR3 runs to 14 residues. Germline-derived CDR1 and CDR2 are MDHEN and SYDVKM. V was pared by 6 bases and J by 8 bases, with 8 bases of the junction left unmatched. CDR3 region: CASSPGLAARTQYF. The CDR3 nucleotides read TGTGCCAGCAGCCCTGGACTAGCGGCGCGTACGCAGTATTTT.

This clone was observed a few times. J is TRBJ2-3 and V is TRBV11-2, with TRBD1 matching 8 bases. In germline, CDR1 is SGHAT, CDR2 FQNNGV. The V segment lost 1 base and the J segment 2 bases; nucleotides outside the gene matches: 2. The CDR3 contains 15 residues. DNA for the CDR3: TGTGCCAGCAGCTTAGGACAGGGGCACACAGATACGCAGTATTTT. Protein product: CASSLGQGHTDTQYF.

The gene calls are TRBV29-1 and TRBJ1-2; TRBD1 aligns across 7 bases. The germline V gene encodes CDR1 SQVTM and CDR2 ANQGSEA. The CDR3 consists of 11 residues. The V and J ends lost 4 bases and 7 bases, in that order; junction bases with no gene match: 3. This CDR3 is CSVGGTVGYTF. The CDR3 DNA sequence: TGCAGCGTTGGGGGGACAGTTGGCTACACCTTC.

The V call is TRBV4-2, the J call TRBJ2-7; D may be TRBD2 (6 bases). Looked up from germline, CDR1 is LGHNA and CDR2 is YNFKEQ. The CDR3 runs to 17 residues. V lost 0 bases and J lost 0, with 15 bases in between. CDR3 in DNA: TGTGCCAGCAGCCAAGATGAAGGAGGTAGCGGCTCCTACGAGCAGTACTTC. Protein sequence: CASSQDEGGSGSYEQYF.

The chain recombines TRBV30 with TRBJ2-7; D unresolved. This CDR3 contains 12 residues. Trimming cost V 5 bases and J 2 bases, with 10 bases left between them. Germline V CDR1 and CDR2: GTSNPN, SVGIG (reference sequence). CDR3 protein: CAWSENTYEQYF. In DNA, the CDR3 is TGTGCCTGGTCTGAGAACACCTACGAGCAGTACTTC. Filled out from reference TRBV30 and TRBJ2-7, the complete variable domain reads SQTIHQWPATLVQPVGSPLSLECTVEGTSNPNLYWYRQAAGRGLQLLFYSVGIGQISSEVPQNLSASRPQDRQFILSSKKLLLSDSGFYLCAWSENTYEQYFGPGTRLTVT.

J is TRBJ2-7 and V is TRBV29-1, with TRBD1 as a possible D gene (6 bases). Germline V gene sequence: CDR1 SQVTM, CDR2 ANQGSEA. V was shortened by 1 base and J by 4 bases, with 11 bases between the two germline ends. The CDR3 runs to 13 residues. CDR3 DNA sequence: TGCAGCGTTGAAGGAGAACAGGGATACGAGCAGTACTTC. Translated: CSVEGEQGYEQYF.

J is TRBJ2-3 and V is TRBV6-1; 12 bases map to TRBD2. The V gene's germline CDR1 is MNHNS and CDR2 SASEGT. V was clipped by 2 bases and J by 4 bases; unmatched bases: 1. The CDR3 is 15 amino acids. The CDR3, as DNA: TGTGCCAGCAGTGAACTAGCGGGAGGGCCAGATACGCAGTATTTT. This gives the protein CASSELAGGPDTQYF.

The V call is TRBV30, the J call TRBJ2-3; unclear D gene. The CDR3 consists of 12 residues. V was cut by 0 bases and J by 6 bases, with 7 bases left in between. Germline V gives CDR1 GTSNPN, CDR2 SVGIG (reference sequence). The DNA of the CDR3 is TGTGCCTGGAGTGTACCCCCGGATACGCAGTATTTT. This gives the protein CAWSVPPDTQYF.

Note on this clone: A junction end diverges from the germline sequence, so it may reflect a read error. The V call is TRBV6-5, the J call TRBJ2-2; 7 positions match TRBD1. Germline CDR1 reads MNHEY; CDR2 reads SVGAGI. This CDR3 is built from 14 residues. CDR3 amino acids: CASKPTGTTGELFF. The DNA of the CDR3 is TGTGCGAGCAAACCGACAGGGACCACCGGGGAGCTGTTTTTT.

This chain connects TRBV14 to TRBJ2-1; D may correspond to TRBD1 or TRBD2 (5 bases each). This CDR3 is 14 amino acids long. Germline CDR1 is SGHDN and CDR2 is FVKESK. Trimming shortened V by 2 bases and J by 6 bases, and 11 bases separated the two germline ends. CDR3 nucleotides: TGTGCCAGCAGCCAAAACCGGGGCCCCAATGAGCAGTTCTTC. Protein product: CASSQNRGPNEQFF.

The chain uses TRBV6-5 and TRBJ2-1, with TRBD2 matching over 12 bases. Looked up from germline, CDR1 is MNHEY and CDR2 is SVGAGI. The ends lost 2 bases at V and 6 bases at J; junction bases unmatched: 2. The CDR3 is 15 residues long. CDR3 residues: CASSYLAGGPNEQFF. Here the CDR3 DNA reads TGTGCCAGCAGTTACCTAGCGGGAGGGCCCAATGAGCAGTTCTTC.

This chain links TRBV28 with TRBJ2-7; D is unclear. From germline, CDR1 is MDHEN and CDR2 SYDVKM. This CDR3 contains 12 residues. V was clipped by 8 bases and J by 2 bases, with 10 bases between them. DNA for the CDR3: TGTGCCAGCGGGCAGTTCACCTACGAGCAGTACTTC. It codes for CASGQFTYEQYF.

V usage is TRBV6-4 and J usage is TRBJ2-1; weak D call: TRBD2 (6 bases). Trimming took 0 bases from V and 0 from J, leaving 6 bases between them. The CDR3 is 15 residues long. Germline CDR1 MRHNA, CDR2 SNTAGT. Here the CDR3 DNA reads TGTGCCAGCAGTGACTCCGGGAGCTCCTACAATGAGCAGTTCTTC. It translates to CASSDSGSSYNEQFF.